The 5 T cell receptor beta chains below all came from one sample that was sequenced in a study of shared clonotypes between healthy human individuals. As defined, naive CD8 cells were CD45RO-negative and positively selected for CCR7, with terminally differentiated effector memory CD45RA+ cells excluded. Data came from immunoSEQ multiplex PCR; TCRdb stores just in-frame clones and leaves some out. The sample includes about 2 million clones, about 95% of them seen just once. Sequenced input: naive CD8+ T cells sorted from blood. These receptors originate from a man aged 18 to 29 in good health.

This clone was counted a single time. This rearrangement joins TRBV11-2 to TRBJ2-7; a weak D match, TRBD2 (5 bases). V was clipped by 2 bases and J by 4 bases, with 12 bases between them. The CDR3 extends over 14 amino acids. Germline V gene sequence: CDR1 SGHAT, CDR2 FQNNGV. CDR3: CASSLLADTYEQYF. The DNA for the CDR3 is TGTGCCAGCAGCTTACTAGCAGACACATACGAGCAGTACTTC. The full variable domain, completed using reference TRBV11-2 and TRBJ2-7, is EAGVAQSPRYKIIEKRQSVAFWCNPISGHATLYWYQQILGQGPKLLIQFQNNGVVDDSQLPKDRFSAERLKGVDSTLKIQPAKLEDSAVYLCASSLLADTYEQYFGPGTRLTVT.

The gene calls are TRBV28 and TRBJ2-7; TRBD2 might be the D (5 bases). This CDR3 spans 13 amino acids. Germline CDR1 MDHEN, CDR2 SYDVKM. V gave up 1 base and J gave up 5 bases, with 9 bases separating them. CDR3 amino acids: CASSLFEGHEQYF. For the CDR3, the DNA is TGTGCCAGCAGTTTATTCGAGGGCCACGAGCAGTACTTC.

In the case of this clone: The sample contains more than one DNA sequence encoding this CDR3. The V call is TRBV5-1, the J call TRBJ2-1; D may be TRBD2 (6 bases). In germline, CDR1 is SGHRS, CDR2 YFSETQ. V was clipped by 0 bases and J by 2 bases, with 9 bases between them. CDR3 length: 15 residues. CDR3 nucleotide sequence: TGCGCCAGCAGCTTGGCCGGGGGAACCTACAATGAGCAGTTCTTC. This encodes CASSLAGGTYNEQFF.

V and J are TRBV6-1 and TRBJ2-1, with 12 bases identical to TRBD2. CDR1 MNHNS and CDR2 SASEGT come from the germline V gene. The CDR3 length is 16 residues. V shed 3 bases, J shed 8 bases, and the junction held 8 bases outside the gene matches. CDR3 nucleotide sequence: TGTGCCAGCAGTGACCCCCTAGCGGGAGGGCTCTATGAGCAGTTCTTC. Its translation is CASSDPLAGGLYEQFF.

The chain recombines TRBV7-9 with TRBJ2-1, with D maybe TRBD1 (5 bases). The CDR3 is made up of 13 amino acids. Trimming took 6 bases from V and 12 from J, leaving 18 bases between them. Germline loops: CDR1 SEHNR, CDR2 FQNEAQ (reference sequence). CDR3 nucleotides: TGTGCCAGCAGTTCCGACAGCCTCGGAATGCAGTTCTTC. This codes for CASSSDSLGMQFF.